This TCR beta chain is drawn from a study of vaccination effects on CD4 cells after COVID-19 (dated by TCRdb to between 2020 and 2023). Background on the whole study: Post-vaccine samples across the study were collected a median of 72 days after the second dose, with a range of 14 to 241. SARS-CoV-2 spike-specific CD4+ TCR repertoires were compared before and after mRNA vaccination in COVID-19 convalescent patients and in infection-naive vaccine recipients. A total of approximately 9 COVID-19 convalescent patients and several SARS-CoV-2-naive healthy vaccine recipients were included in the full study. In the study, cultures from other donors were sequenced using the Oncomine TCR Beta short-read assay on an Illumina iSeq 100.

In the ViraFEST assay, PBMC were stimulated with viral peptide pools, and antigen-specific CD4+ T cell clonotypes were then identified by expansion using TCR sequencing. After 10 to 11 days of culture, CD4+ T cells were isolated with the EasySep CD4+ T cell isolation kit. Participants received two doses of either the BNT162b2 or the mRNA-1273 mRNA SARS-CoV-2 vaccine. Healthy vaccine recipients had no prior SARS-CoV-2 infection, confirmed by negative nucleocapsid antibodies before and after vaccination. Each well held around 2 million PBMC cultured in IMDM containing roughly 5% human AB serum, 8 to 10 IU/ml IL-2 and gentamicin, along with about 10 ug/ml peptides. On days 3 and 7, half of the culture medium was replaced with fresh IL-2-containing medium. Each peptide stimulation condition was cultured in triplicate wells unless otherwise noted. Using Ficoll-Paque Plus gradient centrifugation, PBMC were separated from whole blood and then either used fresh or cryopreserved at -140C. The spike proteins of SARS-CoV-2 and of the common cold coronaviruses HCoV-NL63, HCoV-OC43 and HCoV-229E were spanned by overlapping peptide pools. The QIAamp micro DNA kit was used to extract genomic DNA from the cultured CD4+ T cells.

This clone came up once. The target of this receptor is not known. No qualities accompany the bases; no much larger clone lies one base away. General conclusions and limits of the study: The study was limited by a small number of convalescent patients and lacked early post-infection timepoints. In healthy vaccine recipients, vaccine-induced clones were almost all SARS-CoV-2 mono-reactive, with only 1 of 255 being cross-reactive with common cold coronaviruses. Clones induced by infection and clones induced by vaccination both contracted markedly at late timepoints after vaccination, which fits with T cell responses waning over time.

The germline V gene (reference sequence) specifies LNHDA as CDR1 and SQIVND as CDR2. Including the terminal cysteine and phenylalanine, the CDR3 comprises 15 residues. Only CDR3 DNA remains: 45 bases, in frame from the first base. V loses 2 bases, J loses 2 bases, and the germline ends lie 10 bases apart. Library preparation employed the immunoSEQ multiplex PCR assay. TCR beta CDR3 sequencing was performed on DNA from the cultured, isolated CD4+ T cells. The paper's data handling went like this. Non-productive TCR sequences were removed and reads were trimmed to the CDR3 region, keeping CDR3s of at least 7 amino acids. Antigen-specific clonotypes were identified using the MANAFEST web app by comparison of expansion in peptide wells against reference cultures. To count as positive, a clone had to show expansion at FDR<0.05 compared with the reference and with all other wells, an odds ratio above 5, and a frequency above 0.1% in two replicate wells. Cross-reactive clonotypes were defined as significantly expanded in SARS-CoV-2 spike wells and in at least one common cold coronavirus spike condition. CDR3 similarity was assessed by Levenshtein distance using the stringdist R package, and unrooted trees were constructed with ape in R 3.6.1. This immuneACCESS table, as held by TCRdb, lists in-frame sequences with V and J called but not all clones. Of the missing ones, under half trace to an unresolved V gene in checked studies; the others have no known cause. V and J calls and clone size are given by that table; D and trimming were obtained from the DNA. In this sample the table shows roughly 55,000 clones, 75% to 85% of which occur a single time. The top ten clones comprise 2% of the sample.

The sequenced sample was CD4+ T cells from PBMCs cultured with HCoV-OC43 spike peptides, obtained after COVID-19 vaccination. The cell subset or site label on this specimen signifies: HCoV-OC43 spike overlapping peptide pool stimulation. The source is a human donor who received a COVID-19 vaccine. The chain couples TRBV19 to TRBJ1-3; the D gene lacks a confident call. In nucleotides, the sequence is TGTGCCAGTAGTATAACCGGGGAACCTGGAAACACCATATATTTT. It encodes CASSITGEPGNTIYF. With the rest looked up from the reference TRBV19 and TRBJ1-3 genes rather than sequenced, the full variable domain is DGGITQSPKYLFRKEGQNVTLSCEQNLNHDAMYWYRQDPGQGLRLIYYSQIVNDFQKGDIAEGYSVSREKKESFPLTVTSAQKNPTAFYLCASSITGEPGNTIYFGEGSWLTVV.